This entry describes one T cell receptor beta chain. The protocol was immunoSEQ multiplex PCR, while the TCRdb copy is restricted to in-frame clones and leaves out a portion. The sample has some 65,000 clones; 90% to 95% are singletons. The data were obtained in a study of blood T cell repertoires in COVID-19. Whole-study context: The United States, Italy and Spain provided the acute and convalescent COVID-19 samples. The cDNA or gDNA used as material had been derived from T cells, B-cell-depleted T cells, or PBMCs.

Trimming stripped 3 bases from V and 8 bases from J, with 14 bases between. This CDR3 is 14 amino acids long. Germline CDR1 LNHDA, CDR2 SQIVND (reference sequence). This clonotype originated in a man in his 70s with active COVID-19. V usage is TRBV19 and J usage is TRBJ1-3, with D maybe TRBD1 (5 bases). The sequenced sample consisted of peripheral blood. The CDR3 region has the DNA TGTGCCAGTAGTATCCCAGGGCTGAGAGACACCATATATTTT. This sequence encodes CASSIPGLRDTIYF.